Sequencing of this T cell receptor beta chain was carried out in a study of blood T cell repertoires in COVID-19. CDR1 GTSNPN and CDR2 SVGIG come from the germline V gene (reference sequence). The CDR3 consists of 17 residues. V dropped 0 bases and J dropped 1; count of bases not matched to a gene: 11. Produced via immunoSEQ multiplex PCR; TCRdb's table is partial and in-frame only. Altogether fewer than 400,000 clones are present, around nine tenths being singletons, with the ten largest covering over 2.5%. J is TRBJ2-7 and V is TRBV30; TRBD2 aligns across 8 bases. Sequences were obtained from peripheral blood. The receptor's source is a human donor in a cohort sampled during active COVID-19. CDR3 in DNA: TGTGCCTGGAGTGTGAACCTCGATGGCGGGGGGTCCTACGAGCAGTACTTC. This translates into CAWSVNLDGGGSYEQYF.